This T cell receptor (beta chain) was retrieved from a study of cytomegalovirus exposure and HLA in healthy donors. This clone was seen more than once but under ten times. Antigen unknown. Findings and limits, study-wide: The authors listed some 150 TCR beta chains as cytomegalovirus-associated.

The V gene's germline CDR1 is SGHNT and CDR2 YYREEE (reference sequence). With 4 bases removed from V and 2 bases from J, the gap between germline ends came to 13 bases. This CDR3 contains 14 residues. With 60 Vbeta and 13 Jbeta primers, the PCR was carried out. Measured with immunoSEQ multiplex PCR; TCRdb has only the in-frame clones, and not every one. The sample records about 120,000 clones, 60% to 85% being singletons. The chain uses TRBV5-4 and TRBJ2-7; D not certain. Sequencing was carried out using PBMCs. This receptor was taken from a female donor in good health and CMV-seronegative. The CDR3 coding sequence is TGTGCCAGCAGCCCCGACGCGAGCGCCTACGAGCAGTACTTC. Amino acid sequence: CASSPDASAYEQYF.